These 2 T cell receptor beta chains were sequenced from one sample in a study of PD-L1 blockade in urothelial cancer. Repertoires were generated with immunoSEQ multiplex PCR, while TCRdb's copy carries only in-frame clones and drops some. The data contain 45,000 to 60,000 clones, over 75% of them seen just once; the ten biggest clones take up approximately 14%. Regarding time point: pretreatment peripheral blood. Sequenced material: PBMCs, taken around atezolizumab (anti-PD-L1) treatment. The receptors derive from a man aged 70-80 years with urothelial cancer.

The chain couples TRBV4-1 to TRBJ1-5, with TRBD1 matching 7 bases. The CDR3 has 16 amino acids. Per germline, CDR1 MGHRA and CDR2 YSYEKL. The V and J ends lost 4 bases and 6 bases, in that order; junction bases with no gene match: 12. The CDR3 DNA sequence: TGCGCCAGCAGCCGACCTGGACAGGATTTAGGTCAGCCCCAGCATTTT. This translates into CASSRPGQDLGQPQHF.

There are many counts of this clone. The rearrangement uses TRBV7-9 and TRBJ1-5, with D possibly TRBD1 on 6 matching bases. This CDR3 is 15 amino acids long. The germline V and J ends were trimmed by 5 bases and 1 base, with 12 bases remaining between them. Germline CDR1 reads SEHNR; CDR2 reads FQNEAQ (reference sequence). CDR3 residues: CASSRGGTSNQPQHF. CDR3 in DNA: TGTGCCAGCAGCCGAGGGGGAACGAGCAATCAGCCCCAGCATTTT.